The 28 T cell receptor beta chains below all came from one sample that was sequenced in a study of T cells expressing NK-cell markers. Each CDR3 protein gets one entry in TCRdb, which reprocessed the 5' RACE reads and gives no DNA. The listing records around 380,000 distinct CDR3 sequences. The sequenced material came from blood T cells: a sorted CD56 or NKG2C T cell subset, CD4+ or CD8+ T cells, or bulk PBMC T cells (not recorded which). These receptors were collected from a woman aged 50 to 65 in good health.

The CDR3 sequence is CASSLVGAPNTGELFF. The rearrangement links TRBV7-2 to TRBJ2-2; the TCRdb D gene call, TRBD2, has no DNA to confirm it. Germline V lookup: CDR1 SGHTA, CDR2 FQGNSA. The CDR3 consists of 16 residues.

This sequence joins TRBV12-5 and TRBJ1-1; without DNA, the TCRdb call of TRBD1 cannot be checked. Per germline, CDR1 LGHNT and CDR2 FRNRAP. The CDR3 consists of 20 residues. This CDR3 is CASGLALAHQGQERNTEAFF.

This chain uses TRBV6-1 with TRBJ2-5; TCRdb calls TRBD1, which cannot be checked without DNA. This CDR3 contains 13 residues. Germline V lookup: CDR1 MNHNS, CDR2 SASEGT. The CDR3 sequence is CASRSDRKETQYF.

J is TRBJ1-6 and V is TRBV24-1. The CDR3 loop spans 14 amino acids. In germline, CDR1 is KGHDR, CDR2 SFDVKD. The CDR3 here is CATSPGGPNSPLHF.

This rearrangement joins TRBV12-3 or TRBV12-4 to TRBJ2-2; TCRdb outputs TRBD2, but without DNA this stays unchecked. The CDR3 loop spans 15 amino acids. CDR3 sequence reads: CASSLGGTSGGELFF.

CDR3 sequence reads: CASSLGRGVYVEQFF. The chain couples TRBV12-3 or TRBV12-4 to TRBJ2-1; TCRdb's D gene call, TRBD2, goes unchecked for lack of DNA. The CDR3 runs 15 residues.

V and J are TRBV29-1 and TRBJ1-2; TCRdb picks TRBD1, but there is no DNA to check that call. The germline V gene encodes CDR1 SQVTM and CDR2 ANQGSEA. CDR3 size: 12 residues. The CDR3 loop reads CSVERQGAGYTF.

The gene calls are TRBV11-2 and TRBJ2-4; there is no DNA to check the TCRdb D call of TRBD1. The CDR3 spans 13 residues. Per germline, CDR1 SGHAT and CDR2 FQNNGV. CDR3 region: CASSLPGGDIQYF.

The chain combines TRBV28 with TRBJ1-5; TCRdb reports TRBD1, a call that lacks DNA to check it against. The CDR3 has 16 residues. Per the germline V gene, CDR1 is MDHEN and CDR2 is SYDVKM. CDR3 protein: CASSDRDMVSSQPQHF.

V usage is TRBV6-5 and J usage is TRBJ2-3; the D call of TRBD1 rests on TCRdb alone, since no DNA is present to check it. The CDR3 consists of 15 residues. Per germline, CDR1 MNHEY and CDR2 SVGAGI. The CDR3 region is CASSFRDRGTDTQYF.

The chain carries TRBV29-1 and TRBJ1-2; TCRdb's D call, TRBD1, is unchecked because there is no DNA. The CDR3 is made up of 13 amino acids. CDR1 is SQVTM, CDR2 ANQGSEA, per germline. This CDR3 is CSVRPPENYGYTF.

The gene calls are TRBV5-1 and TRBJ1-2. The CDR3 runs 14 residues. Germline values: CDR1 SGHRS, CDR2 YFSETQ. The CDR3 spells CASSRDTANYGYTF.

The chain uses TRBV4-1 and TRBJ2-1; the TCRdb D gene call, TRBD2, has no DNA to confirm it. Germline lookup yields CDR1 MGHRA and CDR2 YSYEKL. CDR3 size: 16 residues. The CDR3 is CASSQGRLASGNEQFF.

The rearrangement uses TRBV9 and TRBJ2-5. CDR1 is SGDLS, CDR2 YYNGEE, per germline. This CDR3 is built from 13 residues. CDR3 sequence reads: CASSVAYQETQYF. Looking up the rest from reference TRBV9 and TRBJ2-5 gives the full variable domain: DSGVTQTPKHLITATGQRVTLRCSPRSGDLSVYWYQQSLDQGLQFLIQYYNGEERAKGNILERFSAQQFPDLHSELNLSSLELGDSALYFCASSVAYQETQYFGPGTRLLVL.

The J gene is TRBJ2-3, the V gene TRBV27; TCRdb's assignment of TRBD1 cannot be checked, as there is no DNA. Germline V lookup: CDR1 MNHEY, CDR2 SMNVEV (reference sequence). There are 12 residues in the CDR3. The CDR3 region is CATLDLTDTQYF.

This chain's CDR3 is CASSLGSGASTDTQYF. The chain recombines TRBV7-9 with TRBJ2-3; TCRdb gives TRBD2 as the D gene, but with no DNA this cannot be confirmed. Germline-derived CDR1 and CDR2 are SEHNR and FQNEAQ (reference sequence). This CDR3 contains 16 residues.

The chain uses TRBV6-5 and TRBJ1-4; TCRdb indicates TRBD1, and absent DNA this call remains unverified. The V gene's germline CDR1 is MNHEY and CDR2 SVGAGI. CDR3 length: 13 amino acids. CDR3 residues: CASSSQGREKLFF.

The J gene is TRBJ2-3, the V gene TRBV7-8. Germline loops: CDR1 SGHVS, CDR2 FQNEAQ. The CDR3 loop spans 14 amino acids. CDR3 in amino acids: CASSLSQMTDTQYF.

This chain links TRBV4-1 with TRBJ2-4; the TRBD2 assignment by TCRdb is unverifiable without DNA. Germline loops: CDR1 MGHRA, CDR2 YSYEKL. This CDR3 spans 17 amino acids. The chain's CDR3 is CASSQGTSGALKNIQYF.

This chain connects TRBV20-1 to TRBJ2-1. Germline CDR1 and CDR2: DFQATT and SNEGSKA (reference sequence). The CDR3 loop spans 15 amino acids. CDR3 protein: CSAEQPFGSYNEQFF.

V is TRBV4-2 and J is TRBJ2-1; TCRdb names TRBD2, which stays unverified in the absence of DNA. This CDR3 comprises 22 residues. Germline CDR1 LGHNA, CDR2 YNFKEQ. The CDR3 sequence is CASSQIKHRDSSGNSSYNEQFF.

The V and J genes are TRBV3-1 and TRBJ2-1; TCRdb names TRBD1, which stays unverified in the absence of DNA. This CDR3 spans 13 amino acids. Per the germline V gene, CDR1 is LGHDT and CDR2 is YNNKEL (reference sequence). The CDR3 protein is CASSQDPTPRQFF.

The chain carries TRBV3-1 and TRBJ2-3. Per germline, CDR1 LGHDT and CDR2 YNNKEL (reference sequence). The CDR3 covers 15 residues. CDR3: CASSQDAAFQDTQYF.

The chain recombines TRBV5-6 with TRBJ2-1; the TCRdb call, TRBD2, lacks DNA for checking. The CDR3 length is 14 residues. Germline V gene data show CDR1 as SGHDT and CDR2 as YYEEEE. CDR3 protein: CATQGLAAYNEQFF.

The rearrangement links TRBV27 to TRBJ2-6; the D call from TCRdb, TRBD1, cannot be confirmed without DNA. Germline V gene sequence: CDR1 MNHEY, CDR2 SMNVEV (reference sequence). The length of the CDR3 is 18 residues. This CDR3 is CASSTAGTGFSGANVLTF.

V is TRBV29-1 and J is TRBJ2-1; the TRBD1 assignment by TCRdb is unverifiable without DNA. The CDR3 extends over 13 amino acids. Per germline, CDR1 SQVTM and CDR2 ANQGSEA. CDR3 sequence: CSVDRQGYNEQFF.

V and J are TRBV20-1 and TRBJ2-3; checking the TCRdb D call of TRBD2 is not possible without DNA. The CDR3 sequence is 16 residues long. Germline values: CDR1 DFQATT, CDR2 SNEGSKA (reference sequence). The CDR3: CSARKGLAGGPDTQYF.

The rearrangement joins TRBV20-1 to TRBJ1-1. The CDR3 spans 13 residues. CDR1 and CDR2 from the germline V gene are DFQATT and SNEGSKA (reference sequence). The CDR3 loop reads CSARESMNTEAFF.